Listed here is a single T cell receptor beta chain. Original data processing: Amplification from reference gene primers served as the basis for estimated nucleated cell counts. Sequencing was performed with immunoSEQ multiplex PCR; in TCRdb, only in-frame clones are kept and a portion is missing. V and J calls and clone size are as listed in that table; D and trimming were resolved from the DNA. The sample records 200,000 to 250,000 clones, roughly nine tenths being singletons. These data come from a study of blood T cell repertoires in COVID-19. Turning to the study itself: COVID-19 samples collected from the United States, Italy and Spain covered acute and convalescent phases. Nucleic acid was either cDNA or gDNA, and it came from T cells, B-cell-depleted T cells, or PBMCs.

Input material: peripheral blood. The clonotype was recovered from a man aged 30 to 39 with acute or convalescent COVID-19.

CDR3 amino acids: CASSQNYGYTF. The CDR3 DNA is TGTGCCAGCAGCCAAAACTATGGCTACACCTTC. This chain joins TRBV9 and TRBJ1-2; no reliable D call. The CDR3 extends over 11 amino acids. V gave up 4 bases and J gave up 2 bases, with 3 bases separating them. CDR1 and CDR2 (germline): SGDLS, YYNGEE.